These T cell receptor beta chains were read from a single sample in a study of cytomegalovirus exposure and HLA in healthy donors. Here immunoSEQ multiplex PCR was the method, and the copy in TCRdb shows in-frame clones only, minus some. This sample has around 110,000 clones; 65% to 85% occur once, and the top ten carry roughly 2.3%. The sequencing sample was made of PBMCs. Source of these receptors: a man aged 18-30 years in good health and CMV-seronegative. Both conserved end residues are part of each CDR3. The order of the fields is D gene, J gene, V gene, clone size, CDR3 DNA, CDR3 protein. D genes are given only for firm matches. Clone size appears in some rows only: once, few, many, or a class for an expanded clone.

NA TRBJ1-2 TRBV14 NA TGTGCCAGCAGCCAAGTCACAGGGATGTATGGCTACACCTTC CASSQVTGMYGYTF
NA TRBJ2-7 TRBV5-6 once TGTGCCAGCAGCTTGCTCGGGACGGGGGACTACGAGCAGTACTTC CASSLLGTGDYEQYF
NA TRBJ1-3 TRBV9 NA TGTGCCAGCAGCGGGGCAGGGCTCTCTGGAAACACCATATATTTT CASSGAGLSGNTIYF
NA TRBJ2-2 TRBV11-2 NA TGTGCCAGCAGCGTGAGGAGTGGCGCCGGGGAGCTGTTTTTT CASSVRSGAGELFF
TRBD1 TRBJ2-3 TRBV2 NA TGTGCCAGCAGTTTGACAGGGGGAGATACGCAGTATTTT CASSLTGGDTQYF
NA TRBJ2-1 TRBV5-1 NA TGCGCCAGCAGCTTGGACGGCTCCTACAATGAGCAGTTCTTC CASSLDGSYNEQFF
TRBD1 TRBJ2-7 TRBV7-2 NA TGTGCCAGCAGCGCAACAGGGGGCGGCTACGAGCAGTACTTC CASSATGGGYEQYF
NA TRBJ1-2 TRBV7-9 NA TGTGCCAGCAGCCCAGACTATAACTATGGCTACCCCTTC CASSPDYNYGYPF
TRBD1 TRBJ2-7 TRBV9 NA TGTGCCAGCAGCCCCCCGGGACAGACATCAGGCGAGCAGTACTTC CASSPPGQTSGEQYF
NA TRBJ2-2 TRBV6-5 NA TGTGCCAGCAGATTACTATCCAACCCAGGGGAGCTGTTTTTT CASRLLSNPGELFF
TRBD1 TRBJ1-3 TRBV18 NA TGTGCCAGCTCCCTGGACAGGGGGATTGGAAACACCATATATTTT CASSLDRGIGNTIYF
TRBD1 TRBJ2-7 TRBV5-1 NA TGCGCCAGCAGCACCGGGGCCACAGGGGGTATCTACGAGCAGTACTTC CASSTGATGGIYEQYF
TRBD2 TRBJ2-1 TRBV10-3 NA TGTGCCATCAGGGGACTAGCCGGCATCGATGAGCAGTTCTTC CAIRGLAGIDEQFF
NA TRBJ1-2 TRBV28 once TGTGCCAGCATACTGGCGGGGTACGGCTACACCTTC CASILAGYGYTF
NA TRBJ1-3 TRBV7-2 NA TGTGCCAGCAGCTTAGGGGCGGGGAAGAACGGAAACACCATATATTTT CASSLGAGKNGNTIYF
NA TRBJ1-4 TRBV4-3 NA TGCGCCAGCAGCCAGGGTCCCGGGAACAATGAAAAACTGTTTTTT CASSQGPGNNEKLFF
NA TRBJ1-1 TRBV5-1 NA TGCGCCAGCAGCTGGGGCCCAATTAGTGCTGAAGCTTTCTTT CASSWGPISAEAFF
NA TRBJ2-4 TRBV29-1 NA TGCAGCGTAATCGGGCAGGGCGGAAACATTCAGTACTTC CSVIGQGGNIQYF
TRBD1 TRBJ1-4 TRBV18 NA TGTGCCAGCTCACCACGACAGGGAATTAATGAAAAACTGTTTTTT CASSPRQGINEKLFF
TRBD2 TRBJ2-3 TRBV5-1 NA TGCGCCAGCAGCCCTCTTACTAGCGGGGGGGCGGGGCCCGCTACGCAGTATTTT CASSPLTSGGAGPATQYF
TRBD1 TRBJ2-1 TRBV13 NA TGTGCCAGCAGCTCAGAAGGGACAGGGAATTACAATGAGCAGTTCTTC CASSSEGTGNYNEQFF
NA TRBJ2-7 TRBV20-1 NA TGCAGTGCGCTGACAGAGTACGAGCAGTACTTC CSALTEYEQYF
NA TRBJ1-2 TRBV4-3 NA TGCGCCAGCAGCGGAAGGACACGGCCGTATGGCTACACCTTC CASSGRTRPYGYTF
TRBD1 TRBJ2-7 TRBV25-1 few TGTGCCAGCCGCCCCGGGACAGGCTCCTACGAGCAGTACTTC CASRPGTGSYEQYF
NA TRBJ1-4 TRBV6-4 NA TGTGCCAGCAGTCCCCGCGGGGGAGGTAATGAAAAACTGTTTTTT CASSPRGGGNEKLFF
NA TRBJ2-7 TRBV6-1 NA TGTGCCAGCAGTGAAGCCCCAGGGTCCTCCTACGAGCAGTACTTC CASSEAPGSSYEQYF
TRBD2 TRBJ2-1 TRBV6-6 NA TGTGCCAGCAGGCTAGCGGGGGCGTACAATGAGCAGTTCTTC CASRLAGAYNEQFF
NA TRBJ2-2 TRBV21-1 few TGTGCCAGCAGCACGGGAGGGGGCGGGGAGCTGTTTTTT CASSTGGGGELFF
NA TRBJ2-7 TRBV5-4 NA TGTGCCAGCAGTCGAGGAGGTCTCTACGAGCAGTACTTC CASSRGGLYEQYF
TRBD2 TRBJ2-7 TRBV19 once TGTGCCAGTAGTAACCAGCGGGGACCCTCCTACGAGCAGTACTTC CASSNQRGPSYEQYF
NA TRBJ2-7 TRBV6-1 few TGTGCCAGCAGTGGTGTGCCGGGCGAGCAGTACTTC CASSGVPGEQYF
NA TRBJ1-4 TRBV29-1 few TGCAGCGGGTTTAGCGATCGGCATGAAAAACTGTTTTTT CSGFSDRHEKLFF
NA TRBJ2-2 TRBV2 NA TGTGCCAGCAGTGAAGGGGGCAGAACCGGGGAGCTGTTTTTT CASSEGGRTGELFF
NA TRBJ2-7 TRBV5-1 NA TGCGCCAGCAGCTTGTTAGGGGACTACGAGCAGTACTTC CASSLLGDYEQYF
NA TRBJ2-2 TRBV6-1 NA TGTGCCAGCAAGCGGCCAGTTACCGGGGAGCTGTTTTTT CASKRPVTGELFF
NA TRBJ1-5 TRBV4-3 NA TGCGCCAGCAGCCAAGAATGGACAGGCAATCAGCCCCAGCATTTT CASSQEWTGNQPQHF
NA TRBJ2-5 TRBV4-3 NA TGCGCCAGCAGCCAAGTCCCCAGGGTTTTAGAGACCCAGTACTTC CASSQVPRVLETQYF
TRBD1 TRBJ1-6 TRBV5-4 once TGTGCCAGCAGCAGATTACCGGGACAGGGGGATGGTTCACCCCTCCACTTT CASSRLPGQGDGSPLHF
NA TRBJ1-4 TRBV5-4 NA TGTGCCAGCAGCTTGACCCCTGGGGGGGGAGCTAATGAAAAACTGTTTTTT CASSLTPGGGANEKLFF
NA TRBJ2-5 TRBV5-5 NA TGTGCCAGCAGTGCCTCCAGGGTAGGGCGAGAGACCCAGTACTTC CASSASRVGRETQYF